This paragraph reports one T cell receptor beta chain. Its specific antigen is unknown. No much larger clone is present one base from it, and per-base qualities are unavailable. Flow cytometry had shown CD8+CD57+ cell expansion in the patients selected for sequencing. Every patient had severe acquired aplastic anemia, diagnosed using the International Study of Aplastic Anemia and Agranulocytosis and Camitta criteria. No therapy had been received by the patients at the time of blood sampling. The study deep-sequenced TCR repertoires of sorted CD4+ and CD8+ blood T cells from severe aplastic anemia patients and healthy subjects. Patients were enrolled in the USA under clinicaltrials.gov protocols 00001620, 01623167, 00001397, 00071045, 00081523 and 00961064. Ficoll-Paque density gradient centrifugation was used to isolate peripheral blood mononuclear cells. CD4+ and CD8+ T cells were sorted by FACS or magnetic beads before DNA extraction.

The data were taken from a study of CD8+CD57+ T cells in acquired aplastic anemia (dated by TCRdb to 2016 to 2019). With regard to the full study: On average, sorted CD4+ and CD8+ cells yielded approximately 3 ug of extracted DNA, with a range of about 0.19 to 30 ug. CD8+CD57+ expansion was defined as a frequency above the mean frequency observed in healthy subjects.

What the authors observed across the whole study: Patients and healthy controls showed no significant difference in CD8+ Simpson's diversity (P=0.060). Roughly 29 CD8+ CDR3 sequences were shared between patients and controls but appeared highly expressed in patients and within their immunodominant clones.

Inclusive of the bounding cysteine and phenylalanine, the CDR3 is 13 residues long. The read is trimmed to its CDR3 DNA, 39 bases read in frame from base 1. At the junction V is shortened by 4 bases and J by 10 bases, with 11 bases in between. From the germline V gene, CDR1 is SGHNT and CDR2 is YENEEA. Profiling of TCR beta VDJ combinations and CDR3 sequences used genomic DNA as the template. An Illumina HiSeq 2000 was used for TCR repertoire sequencing. The source study handled its data this way. TRBV/TRBJ rearrangement plots, CDR3 size and DJ length profiles, and Simpson's diversity index were used to assess repertoires. The immunodominant clone was defined as the most abundant DNA sequence in deep sequencing data. CDR3 amino acid sequences were checked for sharing across subjects and were also compared against the VDJdb database and published repertoires. TCRdb itself trimmed the public reads at Q25 with fastp, ran MiXCR and retained productive beta chains. Every distinct CDR3 protein forms one entry, paired with its most common genes and DNA. None of the V and J calls come from the authors' own analysis; TCRdb made them. The sample data list about 120,000 distinct CDR3 sequences, and 55% to 60% of these were observed just once. Roughly 30% of the sample is in the top ten clones.

Sequencing was done on a sample of sorted CD4+, CD8+, or CD8+CD57+ T cells (not recorded which) from PBMCs. The receptor comes from a human donor with aplastic anemia. The sequence is built from TRBV11-3 and TRBJ1-6; the D gene remains uncertain. The CDR3 amino acid sequence is: CASSSQAGSPLHF. The base sequence is TGTGCCAGCAGCTCTCAGGCCGGGTCACCCCTCCACTTT.